The rows below give T cell receptor beta chains drawn from one sample of a study of technical replicates of blood from a handful of donors. The method was immunoSEQ multiplex PCR; TCRdb's version includes in-frame clones alone and lacks a portion of them. This table has 70,000 to 85,000 clones, 80% to 95% appearing once. Sequencing used T cells isolated from PBMCs. The receptor source for this set is a human donor in good health. Each CDR3 is given with its conserved first and last residue. D genes are given only for firm matches. Size tells how often a clone was seen (once, few, many) or the class of an expanded clone, and some rows leave it out.

len	v_gene	abundance	j_gene	d_gene	CDR3nt	CDR3aa
18	TRBV7-9	-	TRBJ1-5	-	TGTGCCAGCAGATCCACAGGGCTCCTTTTCTATAGCAATCAGCCCCAGCATTTT	CASRSTGLLFYSNQPQHF
15	TRBV7-9	-	TRBJ1-4	-	TGTGCCAGCAGCTTAGCGCTGGCACCGGGTGAAAAACTGTTTTTT	CASSLALAPGEKLFF
12	TRBV6-1	-	TRBJ1-4	TRBD1	TGTGCCACCGACAGGGGTAATGAAAAACTGTTTTTT	CATDRGNEKLFF
15	TRBV5-1	-	TRBJ2-3	TRBD2	TGCGCCAGCAGCGACGAGCGGGAGATCACAGATACGCAGTATTTT	CASSDEREITDTQYF
14	TRBV27	few	TRBJ2-7	TRBD2	TGTGCCAGCTCTTTAGCGGGAGGGCCTTACGAGCAGTACTTC	CASSLAGGPYEQYF
15	TRBV29-1	-	TRBJ2-7	TRBD1	TGCAGCGTTGAAGGGACAGGGCCTTCCGCCTACGAGCAGTACTTC	CSVEGTGPSAYEQYF
13	TRBV27	-	TRBJ2-7	TRBD1	TGTGCCAGCAGCAGAGGGGGCCGGTACGAGCAGTACTTC	CASSRGGRYEQYF
15	TRBV5-1	-	TRBJ2-5	-	TGCGCCAGCAGCGGGAAAGGGGTGATTCGAGAGACCCAGTACTTC	CASSGKGVIRETQYF
15	TRBV29-1	-	TRBJ2-1	-	TGCAGCGTTGAAGATCACAGCAGTATCAACAATGAGCAGTTCTTC	CSVEDHSSINNEQFF
15	TRBV28	-	TRBJ2-7	-	TGTGCCAGCAGTTTACCGGGAACTGGATACGGGGAGCAGTACTTC	CASSLPGTGYGEQYF
12	TRBV29-1	-	TRBJ2-4	-	TGCAGCGTTGCTGGGGAGTCGAACATTCAGTACTTC	CSVAGESNIQYF
12	TRBV5-4	-	TRBJ2-7	-	TGTGCCAGCAGTTTCAACTCCTACGAGCAGTACTTC	CASSFNSYEQYF
14	TRBV7-2	-	TRBJ1-5	-	TGTGCCAGCAGCTTAGAGGGGGGGACTCAGCCCCAGCATTTT	CASSLEGGTQPQHF